This T cell receptor (beta chain) was sequenced in a study of T-cell reconstitution after alpha-beta-depleted transplantation in children. In its sample, this clonotype was seen a few times. Construction of the TCRbeta library involved unique molecular identifiers. MiXCR, applied by TCRdb to the PCR reads, yields one record per CDR3 protein. The sample includes some 600,000 distinct CDR3 sequences, about an eighth seen only once; the top ten take around 2.2%. The starting material was PBMCs, mostly from graft donor cells, obtained 360 days after TCRalphabeta/CD19-depleted stem cell transplant. The source of this sequence is a male patient under 18 who had a stem cell transplant for acute myeloid leukemia, so the T cells may come from the graft donor.

The CDR3 loop reads CASSSPPGTGWTDTQYF. CDR3 bases: TGTGCCAGCAGCTCCCCCCCTGGGACAGGGTGGACAGATACGCAGTATTTT. The V call is TRBV7-2, the J call TRBJ2-3; 9 nucleotides line up with TRBD1. The germline gives CDR1 SGHTA, CDR2 FQGNSA. This CDR3 is built from 17 residues. V was pared by 4 bases and J by 3 bases, with 11 bases of the junction left unmatched.